The present T cell receptor (beta chain) was sequenced within a study of blood T cell repertoires in COVID-19. Study-level information: Researchers got acute and convalescent COVID-19 samples from the United States, Italy and Spain. PBMCs, B-cell-depleted T cells, or T cells were the source of the cDNA or gDNA that made up the material.

In the original analysis: Reference gene primers were amplified, and this amplification served to estimate nucleated cell counts. Repertoires were generated with immunoSEQ multiplex PCR, while TCRdb's copy carries only in-frame clones and drops some. The DNA was the basis for D and trimming; V, J and clone size are from that table. The table shows about half a million clones, with 80% to 90% occurring only once. Germline CDR1 is MDHEN and CDR2 is SYDVKM. The CDR3 is 16 residues long. The V and J ends lost 3 bases and 9 bases respectively, with 22 bases between them. The chain combines TRBV28 with TRBJ2-3; D is perhaps TRBD2 (6 bases). The TCR sequence derives from a human donor in a cohort sampled during active COVID-19. Sequenced input: peripheral blood. CDR3 in DNA: TGTGCCAGCAGTTTCGGCGGGACGACCGGGGCGGAAACGCAGTATTTT. This translates into CASSFGGTTGAETQYF.